These T cell receptor beta chains were read from a single sample in a study of tumor-infiltrating lymphocytes in primary liver carcinoma. Each CDR3 protein is one row after TCRdb ran MiXCR on the multiplex PCR reads. The top ten hold over 15% of the sample, which has 310,000 or so distinct CDR3 sequences, approximately 58% seen once. Sequenced sample: peripheral blood. The receptors originated from a woman aged 30 to 39 with primary liver carcinoma and hepatitis B virus infection. Each CDR3 is given without its conserved first and last residue.

J gene: TRBJ2-1; V gene: TRBV2; CDR3 protein: ASRAGLARGNKQF
J gene: TRBJ2-1; V gene: TRBV4-3; CDR3 protein: ASSHELGVNEQF
J gene: TRBJ2-3; V gene: TRBV4-2; CDR3 protein: TCSQEDGLAGAGDTQY
J gene: TRBJ1-5; V gene: TRBV7-9; CDR3 protein: ASSSDRVDQPQH
J gene: TRBJ2-7; V gene: TRBV5-6; CDR3 protein: ASSFGGRATHEQY
J gene: TRBJ1-2; V gene: TRBV29-1; CDR3 protein: SVVGQDYGYT
J gene: TRBJ2-2; V gene: TRBV4-2; CDR3 protein: ASSHQAGINTGELF
J gene: TRBJ1-3; V gene: TRBV6-2/TRBV6-3; CDR3 protein: ASSYGGGDGNTTY
J gene: TRBJ1-2; V gene: TRBV12-3/TRBV12-4; CDR3 protein: ASSPDRYGYT
J gene: TRBJ2-2; V gene: TRBV7-9; CDR3 protein: AISLGGRNTGELF
J gene: TRBJ2-3; V gene: TRBV11-1; CDR3 protein: ASSQAGRTADTQY
J gene: TRBJ1-5; V gene: TRBV7-9; CDR3 protein: ASSLGGYSGQPQH
J gene: TRBJ2-3; V gene: TRBV5-4; CDR3 protein: ASRNSLAGVTDTQY
J gene: TRBJ2-7; V gene: TRBV28; CDR3 protein: ASSPYYCEQY
J gene: TRBJ1-5; V gene: TRBV12-3/TRBV12-4; CDR3 protein: ASSRDSSNQPQH
J gene: TRBJ1-3; V gene: TRBV6-6; CDR3 protein: ASSASSGYTIC
J gene: TRBJ1-6; V gene: TRBV12-3/TRBV12-4; CDR3 protein: ASIFPTGTYNSPLH
J gene: TRBJ2-2; V gene: TRBV6-1; CDR3 protein: ANGPNPGKLF
J gene: TRBJ2-6; V gene: TRBV11-2; CDR3 protein: ASSSLGQGYGANILT
J gene: TRBJ2-1; V gene: TRBV5-4; CDR3 protein: ASSPTGTSYNERF
J gene: TRBJ2-5; V gene: TRBV29-1; CDR3 protein: SVVLMSTQY
J gene: TRBJ2-1; V gene: TRBV28; CDR3 protein: ASSYGDNEQF
J gene: TRBJ1-5; V gene: TRBV5-1; CDR3 protein: ASSLVPGGNQPQH
J gene: TRBJ2-7; V gene: TRBV11-2; CDR3 protein: ASSASLGQY
J gene: TRBJ2-3; V gene: TRBV5-5; CDR3 protein: ASSFHGTSGRPGADTQY
J gene: TRBJ1-5; V gene: TRBV5-6; CDR3 protein: ASSYSGTGGWSNQPQH
J gene: TRBJ1-1; V gene: TRBV20-1; CDR3 protein: SARDRSPWAF
J gene: TRBJ1-4; V gene: TRBV7-9; CDR3 protein: ASSSGTVATNEKLF
J gene: TRBJ1-5; V gene: TRBV6-5; CDR3 protein: ASSLKGRNSNQPQH
J gene: TRBJ1-5; V gene: TRBV12-3/TRBV12-4; CDR3 protein: ASSRPEQPQH
J gene: TRBJ1-1; V gene: TRBV5-4; CDR3 protein: TSSIWDRRNTEAF
J gene: TRBJ1-6; V gene: TRBV5-6; CDR3 protein: ASSSVRESHRVSPLH
J gene: TRBJ1-4; V gene: TRBV4-3; CDR3 protein: ASSQEGYGRLREKLF
J gene: TRBJ1-6; V gene: TRBV14; CDR3 protein: TSRDSTGVNSPLH
J gene: TRBJ2-5; V gene: TRBV11-1; CDR3 protein: ASSGPGRQETKY
J gene: TRBJ2-1; V gene: TRBV11-3; CDR3 protein: ASSLSGLAGGNEQI
J gene: TRBJ2-7; V gene: TRBV29-1; CDR3 protein: YVRLAGGREQY
J gene: TRBJ2-2; V gene: TRBV7-9; CDR3 protein: TSRGQSNTGELF
J gene: TRBJ2-7; V gene: TRBV14; CDR3 protein: ASSQARETGGPYEQS
J gene: TRBJ2-2; V gene: TRBV12-3/TRBV12-4; CDR3 protein: ASRFRGELF
J gene: TRBJ2-5; V gene: TRBV29-1; CDR3 protein: SVEVGRGETKY
J gene: TRBJ1-5; V gene: TRBV30; CDR3 protein: AWSIGNQPQH
J gene: TRBJ2-7; V gene: TRBV4-1; CDR3 protein: ASSQESRVGYEQY
J gene: TRBJ2-1; V gene: TRBV12-3/TRBV12-4; CDR3 protein: ASSFGQNEQF
J gene: TRBJ2-1; V gene: TRBV25-1; CDR3 protein: ASSEFCDNEQF